This T cell receptor beta chain was retrieved from a study of blood T cells in healthy people across ages. A second about 7 to 11 cycle PCR used barcoded and J-beta primers. TCRdb processed the 5' RACE reads anew with MiXCR; each CDR3 protein has one entry. The sample includes about 1 million distinct CDR3 sequences, 20% to 25% seen only once; the top ten take less than 0.85%. A further study also used this sample, focusing on T cells of mothers and their children.

Material: blood. This receptor was obtained from a girl aged 2-10 years in good health.

The CDR3 region is CASSAGLHSIGELFF. The CDR3 DNA follows: TGTGCCAGCAGTGCCGGGCTCCACTCAATCGGGGAGCTGTTTTTT. The rearrangement uses TRBV3-1 and TRBJ2-2; D unclear. Germline V gene data show CDR1 as LGHDT and CDR2 as YNNKEL (reference sequence). The CDR3 extends over 15 amino acids. V was clipped by 6 bases and J by 7 bases, with 18 bases between them.